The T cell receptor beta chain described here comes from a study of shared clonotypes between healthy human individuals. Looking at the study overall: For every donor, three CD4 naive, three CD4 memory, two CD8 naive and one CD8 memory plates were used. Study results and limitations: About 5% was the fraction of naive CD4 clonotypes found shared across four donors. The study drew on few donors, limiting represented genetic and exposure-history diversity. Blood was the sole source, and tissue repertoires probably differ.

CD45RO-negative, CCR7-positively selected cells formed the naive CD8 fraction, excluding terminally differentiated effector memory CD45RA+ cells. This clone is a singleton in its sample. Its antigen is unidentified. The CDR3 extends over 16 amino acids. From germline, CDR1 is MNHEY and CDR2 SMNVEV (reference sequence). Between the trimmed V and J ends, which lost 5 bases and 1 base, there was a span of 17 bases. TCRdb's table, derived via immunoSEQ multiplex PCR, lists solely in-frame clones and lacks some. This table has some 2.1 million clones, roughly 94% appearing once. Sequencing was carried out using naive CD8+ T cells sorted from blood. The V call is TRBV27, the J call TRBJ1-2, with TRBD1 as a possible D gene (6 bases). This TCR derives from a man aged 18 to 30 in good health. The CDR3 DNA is TGTGCCAGCAGTCCCCTGGGGGGCATCCTTAACTATGGCTACACCTTC. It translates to CASSPLGGILNYGYTF.